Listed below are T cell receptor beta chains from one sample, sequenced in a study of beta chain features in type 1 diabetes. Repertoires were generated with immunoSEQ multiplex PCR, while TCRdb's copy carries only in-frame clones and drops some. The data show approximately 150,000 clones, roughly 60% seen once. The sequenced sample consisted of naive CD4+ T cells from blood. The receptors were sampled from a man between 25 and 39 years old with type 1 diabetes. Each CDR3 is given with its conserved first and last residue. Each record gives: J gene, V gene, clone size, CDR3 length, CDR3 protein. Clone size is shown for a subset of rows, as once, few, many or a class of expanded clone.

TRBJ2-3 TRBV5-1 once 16 CASSAGTSEYTDTQYF
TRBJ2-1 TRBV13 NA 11 CASSVYFEQFF
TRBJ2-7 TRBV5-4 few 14 CASSLEPLDYEQYF
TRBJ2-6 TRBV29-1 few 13 CSVGQTGANVLTF
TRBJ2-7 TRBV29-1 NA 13 CSAMTGAPYEQYF
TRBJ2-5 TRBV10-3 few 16 CAISEGGPNLGETQYF
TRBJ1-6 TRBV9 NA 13 CASRGTPSSPLHF
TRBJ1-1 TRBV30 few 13 CAWSLVSDTEAFF
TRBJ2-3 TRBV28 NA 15 CASSLIQGSPDTQYF
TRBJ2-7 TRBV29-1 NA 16 CSVVVDRTSTYYEQYF
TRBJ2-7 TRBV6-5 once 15 CASSNRAVSSYEQYF
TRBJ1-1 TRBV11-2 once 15 CASSLETIENTEAFF
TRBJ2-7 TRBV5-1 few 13 CASSWDSMYEQYF
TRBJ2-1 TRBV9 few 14 CASSPGQLHNEQFF
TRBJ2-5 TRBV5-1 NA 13 CASSLDGKETQYF
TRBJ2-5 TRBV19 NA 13 CASSITREETQYF
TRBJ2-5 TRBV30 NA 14 CAWSRARSQETQYF
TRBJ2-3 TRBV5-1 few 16 CASSLGTSGDSDTQYF
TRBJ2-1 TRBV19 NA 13 CASRARGLEEQFF
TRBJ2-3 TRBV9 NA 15 CASTQGSFSTDTQYF
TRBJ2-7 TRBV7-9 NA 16 CASSPTRTGNSYEQYF
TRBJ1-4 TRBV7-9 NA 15 CASSSHPVGSEKLFF
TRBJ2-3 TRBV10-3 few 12 CASTEDRDTQYF
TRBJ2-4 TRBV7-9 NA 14 CASSPTGAKNIQYF
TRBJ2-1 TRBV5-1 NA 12 CASSLADNEQFF
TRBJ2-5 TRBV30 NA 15 CAWSAGRGDGETQYF
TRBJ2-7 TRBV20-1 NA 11 CSASEGYEQYF
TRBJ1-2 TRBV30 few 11 CAWSLNYGYTF
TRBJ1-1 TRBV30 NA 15 CAWSRKGLMNTEAFF
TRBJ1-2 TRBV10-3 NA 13 CAISGTGNYGYTF
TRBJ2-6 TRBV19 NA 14 CATRQSSGANVLTF
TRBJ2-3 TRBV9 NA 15 CASSVGGAEAITQYF
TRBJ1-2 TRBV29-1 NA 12 CSVEGLDYGYTF
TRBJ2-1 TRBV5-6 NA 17 CASSKGLAGAFRNEQFF